Sequencing of this TCR beta chain was carried out in a study of blood T cell repertoires in COVID-19 (TCRdb year 2020). Describing the broader study: Samples covering the acute and convalescent phases of COVID-19 were provided by collaborators in the United States, Italy and Spain. The dataset comprised deeply sampled blood TCRbeta repertoires from subjects exposed to, actively infected with, or recovered from COVID-19. The prospective study material was composed of cDNA or gDNA derived from T cells, B-cell-depleted T cells, or PBMCs. The repertoires were released in a freely available public database intended as a resource for research on the immune response to SARS-CoV-2. Where HLA class I and class II types were available, the types were taken from metadata supplied by the sample provider, not from assay-based typing. Sample metadata almost always included a de-identified subject ID, COVID-19 status, age in years and sex. The samples were drawn from the first 160 participants of the ongoing ImmuneRACE study and from over a thousand subjects provided by 6 global collaborators. Here is what the overall study found, with its caveats: How much clinical and demographic metadata was included differed by source and by participant, and the metadata was provided uncurated.

One collaborating source in Seattle enrolled patients while the patients were actively infected and followed the patients over time throughout the course of disease. The collaborating institutions used their own protocols to collect whole blood in K2EDTA tubes. For TCRbeta analysis, collaborators shipped samples as frozen whole blood, isolated PBMCs, or DNA extracted from either of those sample types. For this clone: It has no known antigen specificity. No base qualities exist here, and no much larger clone lies one base off it.

The germline V gene gives CDR1 as SNHLY and CDR2 as FYNNEI. The CDR3 sequence holds 14 residues, the cysteine and phenylalanine included. Only the CDR3 portion is preserved as DNA: 42 bases, with reading frame beginning at the first base. V is clipped by 5 bases and J by 8 bases, and the sequence between their germline boundaries is 15 bases long. The immunoSEQ Assay, a bias-controlled multiplex PCR, was used to amplify TCRbeta CDR3 regions from genomic DNA. In the source study's methods: Nucleated cell counts per sample were estimated from amplification of reference gene primers within the assay. To quantify the absolute abundance of each unique TCRbeta CDR3 rearrangement, sequence reads were collapsed and filtered. Productive Simpson clonality was computed per sample as the square root of Simpson's diversity index over productive rearrangements. The source is immuneACCESS, and TCRdb retained only in-frame sequences with V and J called. Part of the clones is not carried over; for the studies checked, unresolved V genes explain less than half of this, and the remainder is unexplained. Clonal size and the V and J genes are those of that table, whereas D and trimming came from the DNA. In all, the sample holds 150,000 to 250,000 clones, and roughly 77% of those were seen once. Approximately 5.9% of the sample rests with the top ten.

Material for sequencing was peripheral blood. Rearrangement joined TRBV2 to TRBJ1-4; the D gene is possibly TRBD1, with 5 bases matching. This receptor was identified in a woman in her thirties or forties with COVID-19, enrolled during active disease. CDR3 region: CASSRDGAGEKLFF. The DNA reads as follows: TGTGCCAGCAGTCGTGATGGGGCGGGGGAAAAACTGTTTTTT.